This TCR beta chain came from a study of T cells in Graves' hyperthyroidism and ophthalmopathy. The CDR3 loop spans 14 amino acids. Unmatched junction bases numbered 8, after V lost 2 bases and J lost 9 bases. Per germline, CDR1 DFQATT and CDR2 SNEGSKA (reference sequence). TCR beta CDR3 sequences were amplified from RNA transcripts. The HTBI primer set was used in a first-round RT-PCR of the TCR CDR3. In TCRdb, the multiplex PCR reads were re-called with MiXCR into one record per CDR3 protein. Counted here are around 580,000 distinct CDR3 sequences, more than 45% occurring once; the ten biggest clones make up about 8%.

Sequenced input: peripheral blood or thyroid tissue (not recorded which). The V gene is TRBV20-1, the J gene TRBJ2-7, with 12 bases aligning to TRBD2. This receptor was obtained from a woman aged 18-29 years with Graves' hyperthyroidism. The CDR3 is CSARLAGGSDGQYF. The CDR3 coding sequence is TGCAGTGCTAGACTAGCGGGAGGGTCCGACGGGCAGTACTTC.